A single sample gave rise to the 9 T cell receptor beta chains below, sequenced in a study of technical replicates of blood from several donors. The assay was immunoSEQ multiplex PCR, and TCRdb's table has in-frame clones only and misses some. The sample contains 95,000 to 100,000 clones, nearly 96% of which appear only once. Sequencing was done on a sample of T cells isolated from PBMCs. The receptors were sampled from a human donor in good health.

The rearrangement uses TRBV30 and TRBJ1-2; weak D call: TRBD1 (5 bases). The CDR3 spans 12 residues. V was cut by 4 bases and J by 5 bases, with 11 bases left in between. Germline V gives CDR1 GTSNPN, CDR2 SVGIG (reference sequence). The CDR3 DNA reads TGTGCCTGGACAGGGTCCACATATGGCTACACCTTC. Amino acid sequence: CAWTGSTYGYTF.

The chain joins TRBV30 to TRBJ1-5, with D possibly matching TRBD1 (5 bases). Germline CDR1 is GTSNPN and CDR2 is SVGIG (reference sequence). V gave up 3 bases and J gave up 4 bases, with 16 bases separating them. The CDR3 has 15 amino acids. CDR3 in DNA: TGTGCCTGGAGGGGGAAGGGGCTGAGGAATCAGCCCCAGCATTTT. It codes for CAWRGKGLRNQPQHF.

The chain joins TRBV21-1 to TRBJ2-1; the table's TRBD2 call for D was not verified on the DNA. TRBV21-1 is termed a pseudogene. The length of the CDR3 is 13 residues. The CDR3 spells CASSKLGTPEQFF. CDR3 nucleotides: TGTGCCAGCAGCAAATTAGGGACTCCCGAGCAGTTCTTC.

The chain employs TRBV9 and TRBJ1-1; perhaps TRBD1 as D (5 bases). The germline V and J ends were trimmed by 4 bases and 4 bases, with 20 bases remaining between them. Germline V CDR1 and CDR2: SGDLS, YYNGEE. CDR3 size: 16 residues. This chain's CDR3 is CASSPYAQAQGTEAFF. CDR3 DNA sequence: TGTGCCAGCAGCCCGTACGCCCAGGCGCAGGGCACTGAAGCTTTCTTT.

The V call is TRBV1, the J call TRBJ1-5; the table gives TRBD1 as D, unverified against the DNA. TRBV1 is a pseudogene. The CDR3 sequence is 18 residues long. The CDR3 DNA is TGCACCAGCAGCCAAGACTCCGGAAGGGGGTTCCAAAATCAGCCCCAGCATTTT. Translation: CTSSQDSGRGFQNQPQHF.

The chain is built from TRBV9 and TRBJ1-3; 10 nucleotides agree with TRBD1. The trim removed 5 bases at V and 4 bases at J, leaving 6 bases unmatched. This CDR3 is 15 amino acids long. Germline CDR1 and CDR2: SGDLS and YYNGEE. In nucleotides, the CDR3 is TGTGCCAGCAGATCAGGGACAGGGGAAGGAAACACCATATATTTT. Amino acids: CASRSGTGEGNTIYF.

This chain links TRBV4-2 with TRBJ2-1; a weak D match, TRBD1 (6 bases). The CDR3 extends over 15 amino acids. CDR1 is LGHNA, CDR2 YNFKEQ, per germline. V gave up 1 base and J gave up 3 bases, with 10 bases separating them. The CDR3 here is CASSQGQGFYNEQFF. In nucleotides, the CDR3 is TGTGCCAGCAGCCAAGGGCAGGGGTTCTACAATGAGCAGTTCTTC.

The chain couples TRBV4-2 to TRBJ2-3, with unresolved D. Trimming took off 1 base at V and 2 bases at J, with 13 bases between the two ends. Looked up from germline, CDR1 is LGHNA and CDR2 is YNFKEQ. This CDR3 region has 16 residues. In DNA form, the CDR3 reads TGTGCCAGCAGCCAAGTTGTCGGCGGATTCACAGATACGCAGTATTTT. Translating it yields CASSQVVGGFTDTQYF.

The chain joins TRBV20-1 to TRBJ1-2, with D unclear. The germline CDR1 and CDR2 sequences are DFQATT and SNEGSKA (reference sequence). V was shortened by 6 bases and J by 4 bases, with 9 bases between the two germline ends. The length of the CDR3 is 11 residues. CDR3: CSATALYGYTF. The DNA for the CDR3 is TGCAGTGCAACTGCCCTCTATGGCTACACCTTC.